Listed here are 14 T cell receptor beta chains from one sample, sequenced in a study of OX40 agonist ivuxolimab in advanced cancers. Preparation of the library involved the immunoSEQ multiplex PCR assay. Drawn from immuneACCESS, this table holds only the in-frame rearrangements with V and J called that TCRdb kept. Clones are partly lost; checked studies trace under half to an unresolved V gene and leave the rest unexplained. The sample contains over 65,000 clones, about nine tenths of them found a single time. The top ten clones comprise 0.45% to 0.65% of the sample. The sequencing used CD4+ or CD8+ T cells sorted from blood, collected in a trial of the OX40 agonist ivuxolimab. The origin of the receptors is an adult with an advanced solid tumor such as melanoma, head and neck, liver or kidney cancer.

This clone was found once. CDR3 loop: CASSLDGGSVRYNEQFF. The CDR3 DNA sequence: TGTGCCAGCAGCTTAGACGGCGGGAGCGTTCGATACAATGAGCAGTTCTTC. This chain connects TRBV11-1 to TRBJ2-1; 7 bases are shared with TRBD2. CDR1 SGHAT and CDR2 FQDESV come from the germline V gene (reference sequence). This CDR3 comprises 17 residues. V lost 1 base and J lost 4; bases outside the gene matches: 10. The full variable domain, completed using reference TRBV11-1 and TRBJ2-1, is EAEVAQSPRYKITEKSQAVAFWCDPISGHATLYWYRQILGQGPELLVQFQDESVVDDSQLPKDRFSAERLKGVDSTLKIQPAELGDSAMYLCASSLDGGSVRYNEQFFGPGTRLTVL.

This rearrangement joins TRBV12-5 to TRBJ2-5, with a tentative D call TRBD1 (5 bases). CDR1 and CDR2 (germline): LGHNT, FRNRAP. This CDR3 region has 12 residues. V lost 8 bases and J lost 5, with 12 bases in between. In DNA form, the CDR3 reads TGTGCTAGTCGCAGGGAACGGGAGACCCAGTACTTC. Translated, it gives CASRRERETQYF.

This rearrangement joins TRBV5-1 to TRBJ2-3; TRBD2 matches 15 bases. This CDR3 has 16 residues. J was trimmed by 5 bases and V by 4 bases; bases with no gene match: 5. Germline lookup yields CDR1 SGHRS and CDR2 YFSETQ. The CDR3 protein is CASSHRTSGREDTQYF. The CDR3 coding sequence is TGCGCCAGCAGCCACCGGACTAGCGGGAGGGAAGATACGCAGTATTTT.

V and J are TRBV14 and TRBJ1-1, with unresolved D. This CDR3 has 11 residues. The germline CDR1 and CDR2 sequences are SGHDN and FVKESK. Trimming removed 3 bases from V and 2 bases from J, with 1 base in between. The chain's CDR3 is CASSHNTEAFF. CDR3 DNA sequence: TGTGCCAGCAGCCACAACACTGAAGCTTTCTTT.

This chain links TRBV7-2 with TRBJ2-7; 7 positions match TRBD2. Trimming took 5 bases from V and 4 from J; bases not matched to a gene: 8. The length of the CDR3 is 14 residues. In germline, CDR1 is SGHTA, CDR2 FQGNSA. CDR3 region: CASSRGSPPYEQYF. CDR3 bases: TGTGCCAGCAGCCGCGGGAGCCCACCGTACGAGCAGTACTTC. Supplemented by reference TRBV7-2 and TRBJ2-7, the full variable domain reads GAGVSQSPSNKVTEKGKDVELRCDPISGHTALYWYRQSLGQGLEFLIYFQGNSAPDKSGLPSDRFSAERTGGSVSTLTIQRTQQEDSAVYLCASSRGSPPYEQYFGPGTRLTVT.

This chain joins TRBV30 and TRBJ2-1; weak D call: TRBD1 (5 bases). V was cut by 2 bases and J by 6 bases, with 8 bases left in between. The CDR3 runs to 12 residues. The germline V gene encodes CDR1 GTSNPN and CDR2 SVGIG (reference sequence). Here the CDR3 reads CAWSLQVNEQFF. In DNA form, the CDR3 reads TGTGCCTGGAGTTTACAGGTCAATGAGCAGTTCTTC.

This chain connects TRBV7-5 to TRBJ2-7; the D call TRBD2 from the table was never checked on the DNA. TRBV7-5 corresponds to a pseudogene. The CDR3 covers 14 residues. The chain's CDR3 is CARSLANRSLEQYF. CDR3 bases: TGTGCCAGAAGCTTAGCGAATCGGAGTCTCGAGCAGTACTTC.

This chain links TRBV5-1 with TRBJ2-7; D gene ambiguous. Trimming removed 0 bases from V and 5 bases from J, with 12 bases in between. This CDR3 has 14 amino acids. Germline lookup yields CDR1 SGHRS and CDR2 YFSETQ. The CDR3 loop reads CASSLGSTFDEQYF. The CDR3 nucleotides are TGCGCCAGCAGCTTGGGGTCCACGTTCGACGAGCAGTACTTC.

The gene calls are TRBV10-3 and TRBJ2-3; tentative D call: TRBD2 (6 bases). The CDR3 is 14 amino acids. Per germline, CDR1 ENHRY and CDR2 SYGVKD. Between the trimmed V and J ends, which lost 6 bases and 0 bases, there was a span of 10 bases. The CDR3 nucleotides are TGTGCCATCAGGACTGGGACTAGCACAGATACGCAGTATTTT. Its protein product is CAIRTGTSTDTQYF.

V usage is TRBV4-2 and J usage is TRBJ1-5; D possibly corresponds to TRBD1 (5 bases). Deletions cut 5 bases from V and 2 bases from J, with 10 bases between. The CDR3 contains 14 residues. CDR1 is LGHNA and CDR2 is YNFKEQ in the germline V gene. The DNA for the CDR3 is TGTGCCAGCAGCTCAGGGTCCGGCAATCAGCCCCAGCATTTT. Translation: CASSSGSGNQPQHF.

A remark on this clone: The same CDR3 can be traced to other DNA sequences in this sample. J is TRBJ1-1 and V is TRBV19; no firm D call. The CDR3 length is 13 residues. V shed 3 bases and J shed 3 bases, with 8 bases lying between them. Germline assignment: CDR1 LNHDA and CDR2 SQIVND (reference sequence). CDR3 sequence reads: CASSIAGDTEAFF. In DNA, the CDR3 is TGTGCCAGTAGTATTGCCGGGGACACTGAAGCTTTCTTT.

This sequence joins TRBV11-3 and TRBJ2-1; the match to TRBD2 covers 9 bases. With V trimmed by 0 bases and J by 6 bases, 9 bases remained unmatched. Looked up from germline, CDR1 is SGHNT and CDR2 is YENEEA. The CDR3 length is 17 residues. The CDR3 sequence is CASSLEGGRALTNEQFF. CDR3 DNA: TGTGCCAGCAGCTTAGAGGGCGGGAGGGCCTTAACCAATGAGCAGTTCTTC.

This chain uses TRBV15 with TRBJ2-1, with D maybe TRBD2 (5 bases). CDR1 is LNHNV, CDR2 YYDKDF, per germline (reference sequence). This CDR3 contains 17 residues. Trimming shortened V by 5 bases and J by 7 bases, and 24 bases separated the two germline ends. In DNA form, the CDR3 reads TGTGCCACCAGCCCCACCCCGAGCGGACGCAGAAGGAATGAGCAGTTCTTC. Amino acids: CATSPTPSGRRRNEQFF.

J is TRBJ2-5 and V is TRBV11-3, with D hard to call. V was cut by 5 bases and J by 4 bases, with 8 bases left in between. The germline gives CDR1 SGHNT, CDR2 YENEEA. The CDR3 has 12 residues. Written as DNA, the CDR3 is TGTGCCAGCAGCCACGGCGGAGAGACCCAGTACTTC. Translating gives CASSHGGETQYF.